Listed here are 23 T cell receptor beta chains from one sample, sequenced in a study of T cell responses to AZD1222 COVID-19 vaccine. Assay used: immunoSEQ multiplex PCR; TCRdb lists only in-frame clones, some missing. This table has some 150,000 clones, 88% appearing once. The input for sequencing was peripheral blood, taken 28 days after the second dose of the MenACWY control vaccine. These receptors were taken from an adult who received the MenACWY meningococcal vaccine as a control.

In nucleotides, the CDR3 is TGTGCCACCACCGGGACGGAAAATTATGAGCAGTACTTC. It codes for CATTGTENYEQYF. The J gene is TRBJ2-7, the V gene TRBV6-5, with D perhaps assigned TRBD1 or TRBD2 (5 bases each). CDR1 is MNHEY and CDR2 is SVGAGI in the germline V gene. The ends were cut back, 10 bases at V and 7 bases at J, with 20 bases in the middle. The CDR3 has 13 amino acids.

This chain joins TRBV5-1 and TRBJ2-7; 7 bases fit TRBD1. The CDR3 consists of 14 residues. V dropped 4 bases and J dropped 5; count of bases not matched to a gene: 9. Germline V gene data show CDR1 as SGHRS and CDR2 as YFSETQ. The chain's CDR3 is CASSAGTAGDEQYF. The DNA for the CDR3 is TGCGCCAGCAGCGCCGGGACAGCAGGCGACGAGCAGTACTTC. The whole variable domain, filled in from reference TRBV5-1 and TRBJ2-7, reads KAGVTQTPRYLIKTRGQQVTLSCSPISGHRSVSWYQQTPGQGLQFLFEYFSETQRNKGNFPGRFSGRQFSNSRSEMNVSTLELGDSALYLCASSAGTAGDEQYFGPGTRLTVT.

The rearrangement links TRBV7-8 to TRBJ2-1; tentatively, D is TRBD2 (6 bases). Germline values: CDR1 SGHVS, CDR2 FQNEAQ. Trimming stripped 5 bases from V and 8 bases from J, with 16 bases between. The CDR3 consists of 14 residues. In nucleotides, the CDR3 is TGTGCCAGCAGCCTTGGGGGGTCGGTCGATGAGCAGTTCTTC. Protein product: CASSLGGSVDEQFF. Complete variable domain (other parts from reference TRBV7-8 and TRBJ2-1): GAGVSQSPRYKVAKRGQDVALRCDPISGHVSLFWYQQALGQGPEFLTYFQNEAQLDKSGLPSDRFFAERPEGSVSTLKIQRTQQEDSAVYLCASSLGGSVDEQFFGPGTRLTVL.

CDR3 sequence (DNA): TGTGCCAGCAGCTTGGGGACTAGCCTAGACAATGAGCAGTTCTTC. This translates into CASSLGTSLDNEQFF. This chain connects TRBV5-4 to TRBJ2-1, with 8 bases identical to TRBD2. Germline CDR1 SGHNT, CDR2 YYREEE (reference sequence). V dropped 0 bases and J dropped 5; count of bases not matched to a gene: 4. This CDR3 has 15 amino acids. Full variable domain (outside the CDR3, taken from reference TRBV5-4 and TRBJ2-1): ETGVTQSPTHLIKTRGQQVTLRCSSQSGHNTVSWYQQALGQGPQFIFQYYREEENGRGNFPPRFSGLQFPNYSSELNVNALELDDSALYLCASSLGTSLDNEQFFGPGTRLTVL.

This clone turned up a few times. The chain uses TRBV4-1 and TRBJ2-3; a weak D match, TRBD2 (6 bases). Germline assignment: CDR1 MGHRA and CDR2 YSYEKL. There are 15 residues in the CDR3. V was pared by 6 bases and J by 1 base, with 14 bases between. In nucleotides, the CDR3 is TGCGCCAGCAGTAGCAGCGGGCCGCGCACAGATACGCAGTATTTT. Translating gives CASSSSGPRTDTQYF.

This clone was recorded only once. The chain carries TRBV9 and TRBJ1-4; D is undetermined. The ends were cut back, 0 bases at V and 4 bases at J, with 13 bases in the middle. Germline values: CDR1 SGDLS, CDR2 YYNGEE. This CDR3 spans 16 amino acids. Written as DNA, the CDR3 is TGTGCCAGCAGCGTAGGTGCGGGGTCTCTTAATGAAAAACTGTTTTTT. This encodes CASSVGAGSLNEKLFF.

V gene TRBV28 combines with J gene TRBJ2-7, with 9 nucleotides matching TRBD1. Unmatched junction bases numbered 9, after V lost 3 bases and J lost 6 bases. This CDR3 contains 15 residues. From germline, CDR1 is MDHEN and CDR2 SYDVKM. The CDR3 is CASSFGAGQGPEQYF. The CDR3 nucleotides read TGTGCCAGCAGTTTCGGGGCGGGACAGGGACCCGAGCAGTACTTC.

The V call is TRBV10-3, the J call TRBJ2-6, with D possibly TRBD1 on 6 matching bases. CDR3 length: 17 residues. From germline, CDR1 is ENHRY and CDR2 SYGVKD. V was cut by 0 bases and J by 3 bases, with 12 bases left in between. The CDR3 spells CAISESWTARGANVLTF. The CDR3 bases are TGTGCCATCAGTGAGTCATGGACAGCTCGTGGGGCCAACGTCCTGACTTTC.

The chain employs TRBV6-2 or TRBV6-3 and TRBJ1-2; 11 nucleotides match TRBD1. The V gene's germline CDR1 is MNHEY and CDR2 SVGEGT. The CDR3 length is 18 residues. The V gene end was trimmed by 0 bases and the J gene end by 4 bases; junction bases not matched to a gene: 10. As DNA, the CDR3 is TGTGCCAGCAGTTACTCCAACAGTCCCGGGACAGGGGGCTATGGCTACACCTTC. Protein: CASSYSNSPGTGGYGYTF.

This clone appeared a single time. The chain couples TRBV12-3 or TRBV12-4 to TRBJ2-1, with 7 bases that match TRBD1. The CDR3 is 13 residues long. The V segment lost 2 bases and the J segment 6 bases; nucleotides outside the gene matches: 1. CDR3 amino acids: CASSLRDSNEQFF. CDR3 bases: TGTGCCAGCAGTTTAAGGGACAGCAATGAGCAGTTCTTC.

Comments on this clone: The junction shows a germline mismatch at one end, possibly a read error. V is TRBV18 and J is TRBJ2-5; no reliable D call. In germline, CDR1 is KGHSH, CDR2 LQKENI. This CDR3 region has 12 residues. The DNA of the CDR3 is TGTGCCAGCTCATCACCTCCGGAGACCCAGTACTTC. Its protein product is CASSSPPETQYF.

The chain combines TRBV29-1 with TRBJ1-2, with D possibly TRBD1 on 5 matching bases. V dropped 0 bases and J dropped 8 bases, with 10 bases sitting between them. Germline V gene sequence: CDR1 SQVTM, CDR2 ANQGSEA. The CDR3 has 12 amino acids. The CDR3 DNA is TGCAGCGTTGAAGATGCCGGGGACGGCTACACCTTC. Protein: CSVEDAGDGYTF.

V usage is TRBV7-9 and J usage is TRBJ1-6, with 10 bases fitting TRBD1. CDR1 is SEHNR and CDR2 is FQNEAQ in the germline V gene (reference sequence). With V trimmed by 0 bases and J by 8 bases, 1 base remained unmatched. The CDR3 runs to 15 residues. The CDR3 protein is CASSLAGTGDSPLHF. For the CDR3, the DNA is TGTGCCAGCAGCTTAGCCGGGACAGGGGATTCACCCCTCCACTTT.

V usage is TRBV7-2 and J usage is TRBJ1-5, with D hard to call. V lost 3 bases, J lost 7 bases, and 16 bases lay in between. There are 15 residues in the CDR3. Per germline, CDR1 SGHTA and CDR2 FQGNSA. DNA for the CDR3: TGTGCCAGCAGCTTGTCTTGGAGGGCTGAGCAGCCCCAGCATTTT. Its translation: CASSLSWRAEQPQHF.

This chain connects TRBV27 to TRBJ2-1; TRBD2 is a possible D gene (5 bases). V was trimmed by 0 bases and J by 4 bases, leaving 7 bases between them. Germline lookup yields CDR1 MNHEY and CDR2 SMNVEV (reference sequence). CDR3 length: 14 amino acids. As DNA, the CDR3 is TGTGCCAGCAGTTTATCGTGGACTTACAATGAGCAGTTCTTC. This sequence encodes CASSLSWTYNEQFF.

This chain uses TRBV11-3 with TRBJ2-4; 11 nucleotides match TRBD1. Germline CDR1 SGHNT, CDR2 YENEEA. Losses at the gene ends were 4 bases for V and 3 bases for J; bases not matched to a gene: 5. CDR3 length: 16 amino acids. CDR3 nucleotides: TGTGCCAGCAGCTCCCGGGGACAGGGGGACAAAAACATTCAGTACTTC. This encodes CASSSRGQGDKNIQYF.

The V gene is TRBV4-1, the J gene TRBJ2-1, with 11 bases that match TRBD2. V shed 1 base, J shed 7 bases, and the junction held 12 bases outside the gene matches. Germline CDR1 and CDR2: MGHRA and YSYEKL. The CDR3 spans 18 residues. The CDR3 DNA is TGCGCCAGCAGCCAAGGGGTAGCGGGGGGGCCTATGAGAAATGAGCAGTTCTTC. Its translation is CASSQGVAGGPMRNEQFF.

This chain uses TRBV12-2 with TRBJ2-7. TRBV12-2 is a listed pseudogene. The CDR3 sequence is 14 residues long. The CDR3 region has the DNA TGTGCAAGTCGCACCTCAAGTGGGGACTACGAGCAGTACTTC. Protein product: CASRTSSGDYEQYF.

This clone was seen a handful of times. This specimen includes other DNA sequences encoding the same CDR3. This chain uses TRBV6-2 or TRBV6-3 with TRBJ1-5; TRBD1 might be the D (6 bases). V lost 4 bases and J lost 7, with 11 bases in between. This CDR3 region has 13 residues. Germline V gene sequence: CDR1 MNHEY, CDR2 SVGEGT. CDR3 region: CASSSDRRQPQHF. CDR3 nucleotide sequence: TGTGCCAGCAGTTCCGACAGGCGGCAGCCCCAGCATTTT.

The V call is TRBV3-1 (or the pseudogene TRBV3-2), the J call TRBJ1-4, with TRBD1 as a possible D gene (6 bases). Per germline, CDR1 LGHDT and CDR2 YNNKEL (reference sequence). The V end was cut by 4 bases, the J end by 3 bases, with 15 bases between. The CDR3 is 16 residues long. The CDR3 DNA is TGTGCCAGCAGCCGGAGGCCCCGGACAGCTAATGAAAAACTGTTTTTT. Protein: CASSRRPRTANEKLFF.

The chain carries TRBV11-3 and TRBJ1-2; D possibly corresponds to TRBD1 (5 bases). The CDR3 runs to 15 residues. CDR1 is SGHNT and CDR2 is YENEEA in the germline V gene. The ends were cut back, 5 bases at V and 4 bases at J, with 17 bases in the middle. This chain's CDR3 is CASSPGTAGSYGYTF. DNA for the CDR3: TGTGCCAGCAGCCCTGGGACGGCCGGCAGCTATGGCTACACCTTC.

The J gene is TRBJ2-3, the V gene TRBV5-1; 8 bases map to TRBD2. CDR3 length: 14 amino acids. Trimming cost V 0 bases and J 6 bases; bases outside gene matches: 3. Germline V gene sequence: CDR1 SGHRS, CDR2 YFSETQ. CDR3 nucleotide sequence: TGCGCCAGCAGCTTGGTCGGGGGGGCCGATACGCAGTATTTT. Translating it yields CASSLVGGADTQYF. The whole variable domain, filled in from reference TRBV5-1 and TRBJ2-3, reads KAGVTQTPRYLIKTRGQQVTLSCSPISGHRSVSWYQQTPGQGLQFLFEYFSETQRNKGNFPGRFSGRQFSNSRSEMNVSTLELGDSALYLCASSLVGGADTQYFGPGTRLTVL.

The J gene is TRBJ2-6, the V gene TRBV7-2; 11 nucleotides align to TRBD2. V lost 5 bases, J lost 0 bases, and 6 bases stayed unmatched. This CDR3 region has 18 residues. Per germline, CDR1 SGHTA and CDR2 FQGNSA. CDR3 sequence: CASSPVSGGDSGANVLTF. The CDR3 DNA is TGTGCCAGCAGCCCGGTTAGCGGGGGGGACTCTGGGGCCAACGTCCTGACTTTC.